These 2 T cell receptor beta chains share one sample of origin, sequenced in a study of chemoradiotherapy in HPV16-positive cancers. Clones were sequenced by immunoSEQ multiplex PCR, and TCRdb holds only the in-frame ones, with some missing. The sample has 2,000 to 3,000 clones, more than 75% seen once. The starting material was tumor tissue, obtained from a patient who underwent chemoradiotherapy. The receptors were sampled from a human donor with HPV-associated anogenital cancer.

For the CDR3, the DNA is TGTGCCAGCGCCCTGGGGCGGGGAGGCTATGGCTACACCTTC. Encoded protein: CASALGRGGYGYTF. V and J are TRBV7-9 and TRBJ1-2; maybe TRBD1 (5 bases). V was cut by 8 bases and J by 4 bases, with 17 bases left in between. CDR3 size: 14 residues. Germline loops: CDR1 SEHNR, CDR2 FQNEAQ (reference sequence). The complete variable domain, with remaining parts taken from reference TRBV7-9 and TRBJ1-2, reads DTGVSQNPRHKITKRGQNVTFRCDPISEHNRLYWYRQTLGQGPEFLTYFQNEAQLEKSRLLSDRFSAERPKGSFSTLEIQRTEQGDSAMYLCASALGRGGYGYTFGSGTRLTVV.

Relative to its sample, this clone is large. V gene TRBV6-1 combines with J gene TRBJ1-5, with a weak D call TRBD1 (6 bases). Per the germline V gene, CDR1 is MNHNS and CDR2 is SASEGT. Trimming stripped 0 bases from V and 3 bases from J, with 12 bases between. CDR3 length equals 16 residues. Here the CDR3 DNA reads TGTGCCAGCAGTGAAGCCCCGGGACAACCCAATCAGCCCCAGCATTTT. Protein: CASSEAPGQPNQPQHF.